These T cell receptor beta chains were read from a single sample in a study of blood T cell repertoires in COVID-19. Profiling relied on immunoSEQ multiplex PCR, and the TCRdb table lists in-frame clones only, not all of them. This sample has about 220,000 clones, with approximately 84% found just once. The sequencing sample was made of peripheral blood. All receptors derive from a woman aged 55-70 years with acute or convalescent COVID-19. CDR3s include the opening cysteine and the closing phenylalanine or tryptophan. D genes are given only for firm matches. Only some rows state a clone size, as once, few, many or a class for expanded clones.

v_call: TRBV19; d_call: TRBD2; j_call: TRBJ2-2; clone_size: .; cdr3_nt: TGTGCCAGTAATCGGGGGGTAGTCACCGGGGAGCTGTTTTTT; cdr3_aa: CASNRGVVTGELFF
v_call: TRBV19; d_call: TRBD2; j_call: TRBJ2-1; clone_size: .; cdr3_nt: TGTGCCAGTAGTGACCAACGGGGGGGCCTCTACAATGAGCAGTTCTTC; cdr3_aa: CASSDQRGGLYNEQFF
v_call: TRBV29-1; d_call: .; j_call: TRBJ1-2; clone_size: .; cdr3_nt: TGCAGCGTTGAAGATGGCCAGATCAACTATGGCTACACCTTC; cdr3_aa: CSVEDGQINYGYTF
v_call: TRBV15; d_call: TRBD1; j_call: TRBJ1-2; clone_size: .; cdr3_nt: TGTGCCACCAGCAGAGGCGGGACAGGGGAAGGCAGCTATGGCTACACCTTC; cdr3_aa: CATSRGGTGEGSYGYTF
v_call: TRBV6-6; d_call: TRBD2; j_call: TRBJ2-3; clone_size: .; cdr3_nt: TGTGCCAGCAGTCTCGGGACTAGCGGGGGGAGCACAGATACGCAGTATTTT; cdr3_aa: CASSLGTSGGSTDTQYF
v_call: TRBV2; d_call: TRBD2; j_call: TRBJ2-7; clone_size: .; cdr3_nt: TGTGCCAACGCGGGGGGCCGGACCTACGAGCAGTACTTC; cdr3_aa: CANAGGRTYEQYF
v_call: TRBV9; d_call: TRBD1; j_call: TRBJ1-2; clone_size: .; cdr3_nt: TGTGCCAGCAGCTTCGGGACAGGGAGGGCGGCTGGTGGCTACACCTTC; cdr3_aa: CASSFGTGRAAGGYTF
v_call: TRBV7-2; d_call: TRBD2; j_call: TRBJ2-7; clone_size: .; cdr3_nt: TGTGCCAGCAGCGGATACGGACTAGCGGGGGGATCCTCCTACGAGCAGTACTTC; cdr3_aa: CASSGYGLAGGSSYEQYF
v_call: TRBV7-2; d_call: .; j_call: TRBJ2-7; clone_size: .; cdr3_nt: TGTGCCAGCAGCTTAGTTGCGGCGGCAGCAAATTCGGGCGAGCAGTACTTC; cdr3_aa: CASSLVAAAANSGEQYF
v_call: TRBV25-1; d_call: .; j_call: TRBJ1-4; clone_size: .; cdr3_nt: TGTGCCAGCAGTGAAGGGAGGGGAGCAACTAATGAAAAACTGTTTTTT; cdr3_aa: CASSEGRGATNEKLFF
v_call: TRBV2; d_call: .; j_call: TRBJ2-7; clone_size: .; cdr3_nt: TGTGCCAGCAGTGACTCGGGGTTTAGCTCCTACGAGCAGTACTTC; cdr3_aa: CASSDSGFSSYEQYF
v_call: TRBV2; d_call: TRBD2; j_call: TRBJ2-1; clone_size: .; cdr3_nt: TGTGCCAGCAGTGAGGGGGGGTTCTCCTACAATGAGCAGTTCTTC; cdr3_aa: CASSEGGFSYNEQFF
v_call: TRBV19; d_call: .; j_call: TRBJ2-7; clone_size: .; cdr3_nt: TGTGCCAGTAGTATAGTGGCGGGGATGACCTACGAGCAGTACTTC; cdr3_aa: CASSIVAGMTYEQYF
v_call: TRBV5-1; d_call: .; j_call: TRBJ2-3; clone_size: .; cdr3_nt: TGCGCCAGCAGGGACAGAGCCTCTAGCACAGATACGCAGTATTTT; cdr3_aa: CASRDRASSTDTQYF
v_call: TRBV6-1; d_call: TRBD1; j_call: TRBJ2-3; clone_size: .; cdr3_nt: TGTGCCAGCAGTGCACTCCGACAGGGCCCCACAGATACGCAGTATTTT; cdr3_aa: CASSALRQGPTDTQYF
v_call: TRBV7-2; d_call: TRBD2; j_call: TRBJ2-3; clone_size: .; cdr3_nt: TGTGCCAGCAGCTTTACTAGCGGGGTTGATACGCAGTATTTT; cdr3_aa: CASSFTSGVDTQYF
v_call: TRBV27; d_call: TRBD1; j_call: TRBJ1-4; clone_size: .; cdr3_nt: TGTGCCAGCAGTATAACCGGGACAGACCCTAATGAAAAACTGTTTTTT; cdr3_aa: CASSITGTDPNEKLFF
v_call: TRBV10-2; d_call: TRBD1; j_call: TRBJ1-3; clone_size: .; cdr3_nt: TGCGCCAGCAGTGTAGGGACAGGTACCTCTGGAAACACCATATATTTT; cdr3_aa: CASSVGTGTSGNTIYF
v_call: TRBV6-5; d_call: .; j_call: TRBJ1-2; clone_size: once; cdr3_nt: TGTGCCGCGGGGGGGCTCTCTCTATCGCGTGGCTACACCTTC; cdr3_aa: CAAGGLSLSRGYTF
v_call: TRBV5-1; d_call: .; j_call: TRBJ2-7; clone_size: .; cdr3_nt: TGCGCCAGCAGCTTGGGTGCGGGGGCCATTCTCGACGAGCAGTACTTC; cdr3_aa: CASSLGAGAILDEQYF
v_call: TRBV7-9; d_call: .; j_call: TRBJ1-1; clone_size: .; cdr3_nt: TGTGCCAGCAGCTTAGGAGGGGGTGAAGCTTTCTTT; cdr3_aa: CASSLGGGEAFF
v_call: TRBV25-1; d_call: .; j_call: TRBJ1-1; clone_size: once; cdr3_nt: TGTGCCAGCAGAGGAGCAGGGTTAGTGAACACTGAAGCTTTCTTT; cdr3_aa: CASRGAGLVNTEAFF
v_call: TRBV5-1; d_call: TRBD2; j_call: TRBJ2-2; clone_size: once; cdr3_nt: TGCGCCAGCAGCTTGGCCGTCGGGACTAGCGGCACCGGGGAGCTGTTTTTT; cdr3_aa: CASSLAVGTSGTGELFF
v_call: TRBV6-5; d_call: TRBD1; j_call: TRBJ1-1; clone_size: .; cdr3_nt: TGTGCCAGCAGTAGGGACAGGGTGAACACTGAAGCTTTCTTT; cdr3_aa: CASSRDRVNTEAFF
v_call: TRBV14; d_call: .; j_call: TRBJ1-1; clone_size: .; cdr3_nt: TGTGCCAGCAGCCAAGTCACAGGGACCACTGAAGCTTTCTTT; cdr3_aa: CASSQVTGTTEAFF